This T cell receptor (beta chain) emerged from a study of shared T cell receptors in the human thymus. Germline CDR1 and CDR2: SGHTA and FQGNSA. V lost 1 base and J lost 2, with 15 bases in between. This CDR3 is 17 amino acids long. TCRdb's copy holds only in-frame clones and misses some; the assay was immunoSEQ multiplex PCR. The data show hundreds of thousands of clones, with 70% to 90% seen just once and 0.0094% held by the top ten. This sample also belongs to another study, concerning human thymus T cells. Per that study: Corrective cardiac surgery supplied the resected thymus tissue. An apparent bias in V and J gene usage was seen in thymic and blood repertoires. Among unrelated individuals, related research reported thymic repertoires that overlapped highly.

This receptor was taken from a boy younger than two with a congenital heart defect. V gene TRBV7-2 combines with J gene TRBJ2-4, with D tentatively TRBD1 (5 bases). Material for sequencing was thymocytes. This CDR3 reads CASSLEAGLGSKNIQYF. CDR3 DNA sequence: TGTGCCAGCAGCTTAGAAGCAGGGTTGGGATCCAAAAACATTCAGTACTTC.